This T cell receptor beta chain is drawn from a study of blood T cells in healthy people across ages. Looking at the study overall: The template switching approach captured approximately one barcoded beta molecule for every two T cells. The study's findings and limits: It was not known whether donors were CMV positive (a possible confounder of expanded clonotype changes).

All donors came from Russia, were Caucasian and healthy, and spanned ages about 6 to 100. Alongside a J-beta primer mix, a sample-barcoded 5' primer served in a second PCR lasting about 7 to 12 cycles. Any given sample supplied a minimum of 2.5 million CDR3-containing paired-end reads. TCRdb reprocessed the 5' RACE reads with MiXCR, giving one entry per CDR3 protein. The top ten hold roughly 8% of the sample, which has 1.5 million to 2 million distinct CDR3 sequences, roughly 27% seen once. CDR1 is SQVTM, CDR2 ANQGSEA, per germline. V was shortened by 7 bases and J by 3 bases, with 12 bases between the two germline ends. The CDR3 consists of 13 residues. A note on this clonotype: Its specificity is unknown.

This chain connects TRBV29-1 to TRBJ2-2; either TRBD1 or TRBD2 may supply D (5 bases each). This TCR was recovered from a woman aged 30 to 39 in good health. The sequencing input was blood. The CDR3 region has the DNA TGCAGCGGAGTCGGGGCCGACACCGGGGAGCTGTTTTTT. Amino acids: CSGVGADTGELFF.